This TCR beta chain appears in the sequencing data of a study of blood T cell repertoires in COVID-19 (dated by TCRdb to 2018 to 2021). About the full investigation: Samples covering the acute and convalescent phases of COVID-19 were provided by collaborators in the United States, Italy and Spain. Samples were obtained from the ongoing ImmuneRACE study (first 160 participants) and from some 1,200 subjects provided by 6 global collaborators. The repertoires were released in a freely available public database meant as a resource for research on the immune response to SARS-CoV-2. HLA class I and class II types, where available, came from metadata supplied by the sample provider rather than from assay-based typing. The dataset comprised deeply sampled blood TCRbeta repertoires from subjects exposed to, actively infected with, or recovered from COVID-19. Sample metadata almost always included a de-identified subject ID, COVID-19 status, age in years and sex. The material from the prospective study consisted of cDNA or gDNA derived from T cells, B-cell-depleted T cells, or PBMCs.

CDR1 and CDR2 are read off the germline V gene (reference sequence) as LNHDA and SQIVND. Relative to germline, V is missing 4 bases and J is missing 0 bases, with 3 bases of the junction outside any gene match. Including cysteine and phenylalanine, the CDR3 has 15 amino acids. Only the CDR3 region is kept as DNA, spanning 45 bases read in frame from base 1. Participants in the prospective study were enrolled through a virtual design, were aged roughly 18 to 100 years, and lived in approximately 25 United States geographic areas. In the prospective study, participants were assigned to cohorts based on the clinical history participants reported in a screening survey and a study questionnaire. In the prospective study, whole blood, serum and a nasopharyngeal or oropharyngeal swab were collected from each participant by mobile phlebotomists. Over an approximately 2-month period, participants in the prospective study had the option of providing additional blood draws and questionnaires. Blood samples from the prospective study were shipped frozen or at room temperature prior to DNA extraction.

TCRbeta CDR3 regions were amplified from genomic DNA using the immunoSEQ Assay, a bias-controlled multiplex PCR. The published analysis was carried out like this. The number of nucleated cells in each sample was estimated from the amplification of reference gene primers within the assay. To quantify the absolute abundance of each unique TCRbeta CDR3 rearrangement, sequence reads were collapsed and filtered. Productive Simpson clonality was computed per sample as the square root of Simpson's diversity index over productive rearrangements. Entries here come from immuneACCESS through TCRdb and include only in-frame sequences with V and J called. Some clones fail to appear in such tables; in the studies checked, an unresolved V gene covers under half of the shortfall, and the cause of the remainder is unknown. V and J calls and clone size follow that table, whereas D and trimming were derived from the DNA. The table for this sample lists approximately 200,000 clones; more than 70% of them were counted only once. Around 7.4% of the sample comes from the top ten.

In regard to this clone: Its cognate antigen has yet to be identified. Per-nucleotide qualities are absent, and no much larger clonotype sits a single base away.

What the authors observed across the whole study: The amount of clinical and demographic metadata varied by source and participant and was provided uncurated.

Recombination joined TRBV19 with TRBJ1-3; the central 7 bases match TRBD1. This clonotype originated in a woman in her thirties or forties with acute COVID-19. Sequenced sample: PBMCs or T cells enriched from blood (not recorded which). The nucleotide sequence reads TGTGCCAGTAGTACGGGACAGAACTCTGGAAACACCATATATTTT. It codes for CASSTGQNSGNTIYF.